One and the same sample provided the 14 T cell receptor beta chains below, sequenced in a study of blood T cell repertoires in COVID-19. Using immunoSEQ multiplex PCR, the repertoire was profiled, and TCRdb retains in-frame clones only, with some absent. The sample includes over 95,000 clones, 80% to 90% seen only once; the top ten take roughly a tenth. The sequencing sample was made of peripheral blood. The receptors originated from a human donor in a cohort sampled during active COVID-19.

J is TRBJ2-7 and V is TRBV7-8; D perhaps matches TRBD1 (6 bases). Trimming removed 5 bases at V and 7 bases at J, with 15 bases between. CDR3 length: 13 residues. Germline V gives CDR1 SGHVS, CDR2 FQNEAQ. The CDR3 here is CASSIRQVDEQYF. CDR3 DNA sequence: TGTGCCAGCAGCATTCGACAGGTAGATGAGCAGTACTTC.

The gene calls are TRBV6-5 and TRBJ2-7; 9 positions agree with TRBD1. J was trimmed by 1 base and V by 2 bases; bases with no gene match: 3. Looked up from germline, CDR1 is MNHEY and CDR2 is SVGAGI. The CDR3 spans 15 residues. Here the CDR3 reads CASSYAGTGSYEQYF. The CDR3 bases are TGTGCCAGCAGTTACGCTGGGACAGGGTCCTACGAGCAGTACTTC.

The chain is built from TRBV7-8 and TRBJ2-7; D remains ambiguous. The length of the CDR3 is 13 residues. V was shortened by 1 base and J by 3 bases, with 7 bases between the two germline ends. Germline V gene sequence: CDR1 SGHVS, CDR2 FQNEAQ. Written as DNA, the CDR3 is TGTGCCAGCAGCTTAGGTCACAGCTACGAGCAGTACTTC. This sequence encodes CASSLGHSYEQYF.

The chain links TRBV5-1 to TRBJ2-5, with a weak D call TRBD2 (6 bases). V was clipped by 0 bases and J by 0 bases, with 6 bases between them. The germline V gene has CDR1 SGHRS and CDR2 YFSETQ. The CDR3 consists of 14 residues. The CDR3 reads CASSLGGDQETQYF. CDR3 nucleotide sequence: TGCGCCAGCAGCTTGGGGGGGGACCAAGAGACCCAGTACTTC.

The chain employs TRBV9 and TRBJ1-6, with D possibly matching TRBD1 (6 bases). Trimming removed 4 bases at V and 0 bases at J, with 14 bases between. CDR1 is SGDLS and CDR2 is YYNGEE in the germline V gene. The CDR3 consists of 17 residues. The CDR3 DNA reads as TGTGCCAGCAGCCCCCGGGACATGAGCTCCTATAATTCACCCCTCCACTTT. Translated: CASSPRDMSSYNSPLHF.

V is TRBV19 and J is TRBJ1-5; D not certain. The germline V gene has CDR1 LNHDA and CDR2 SQIVND (reference sequence). The CDR3 sequence is 13 residues long. The V end lost 1 base, the J end lost 6 bases, and 7 bases lay between the germline ends. CDR3 sequence reads: CASSIGETQPQHF. The DNA of the CDR3 is TGTGCCAGTAGTATAGGGGAGACTCAGCCCCAGCATTTT.

This rearrangement joins TRBV29-1 to TRBJ2-7; 9 bases match TRBD2. CDR3 length: 14 amino acids. J lost 3 bases, V lost 7 bases, and 10 bases had no gene match. CDR1 and CDR2 from the germline V gene are SQVTM and ANQGSEA. CDR3 nucleotides: TGCAGCGGGATAACCGGGACTAGCTACTACGAGCAGTACTTC. This encodes CSGITGTSYYEQYF.

The gene calls are TRBV28 and TRBJ2-7; no definite D call. CDR3 size: 12 residues. With 0 bases removed from V and 6 bases from J, the gap between germline ends came to 6 bases. Germline loops: CDR1 MDHEN, CDR2 SYDVKM. The CDR3 here is CASSLWAVEQYF. CDR3 bases: TGTGCCAGCAGTTTATGGGCTGTCGAGCAGTACTTC. The complete variable domain, with remaining parts taken from reference TRBV28 and TRBJ2-7, reads DVKVTQSSRYLVKRTGEKVFLECVQDMDHENMFWYRQDPGLGLRLIYFSYDVKMKEKGDIPEGYSVSREKKERFSLILESASTNQTSMYLCASSLWAVEQYFGPGTRLTVT.

The genes are TRBV28 and TRBJ2-7; D gene ambiguous. Germline CDR1 and CDR2: MDHEN and SYDVKM. The CDR3 has 12 amino acids. V lost 6 bases and J 6 bases, leaving 12 bases between the germline ends. Written as DNA, the CDR3 is TGTGCCAGCAGCGTAGACATCATCGAGCAGTACTTC. It encodes CASSVDIIEQYF.

CDR3 nucleotides: TGTGCCAGTAGTATAGGTCCGGGAGGGCGAGGCAATGAGCAGTTCTTC. It yields the protein CASSIGPGGRGNEQFF. V usage is TRBV19 and J usage is TRBJ2-1, with TRBD2 matching over 8 bases. Losses at the gene ends were 1 base for V and 6 bases for J; bases not matched to a gene: 8. The CDR3 sequence is 16 residues long. Germline assignment: CDR1 LNHDA and CDR2 SQIVND (reference sequence).

The chain uses TRBV29-1 and TRBJ1-3; 7 bases map to TRBD1. Trimming took 2 bases from V and 2 from J; bases not matched to a gene: 0. The germline V gene encodes CDR1 SQVTM and CDR2 ANQGSEA. The CDR3 consists of 13 residues. The CDR3 DNA follows: TGCAGCGTTGAAACAGGGGCTGGAAACACCATATATTTT. It yields the protein CSVETGAGNTIYF.

V usage is TRBV9 and J usage is TRBJ1-3; D unresolved. The CDR3 has 14 amino acids. Between the trimmed V and J ends, which lost 0 bases and 8 bases, there was a span of 12 bases. CDR1 is SGDLS and CDR2 is YYNGEE in the germline V gene. In DNA form, the CDR3 reads TGTGCCAGCAGCGTAGCTTGGGCCGGGGACACCATATATTTT. Amino acids: CASSVAWAGDTIYF.

The chain employs TRBV7-2 and TRBJ2-2; D possibly corresponds to TRBD1 (6 bases). Germline-derived CDR1 and CDR2 are SGHTA and FQGNSA. This CDR3 contains 17 residues. V was pared by 0 bases and J by 8 bases, with 19 bases between. CDR3 residues: CASSLAPTYRARGELFF. CDR3 nucleotides: TGTGCCAGCAGCTTAGCCCCGACCTACAGGGCCCGTGGGGAGCTGTTTTTT.

This clone was recorded a few times. This chain uses TRBV7-9 with TRBJ1-1, with D maybe TRBD1 (6 bases). CDR1 SEHNR and CDR2 FQNEAQ come from the germline V gene (reference sequence). Trimming removed 1 base from V and 6 bases from J, with 12 bases in between. This CDR3 has 14 residues. CDR3 in amino acids: CASSLVQGRAEAFF. The CDR3 bases are TGTGCCAGCAGCTTAGTGCAGGGGCGGGCTGAAGCTTTCTTT.